A selection of T cell receptor beta chains follows, all from one sample in a study of T cells in Graves' hyperthyroidism and ophthalmopathy. TCRdb independently ran MiXCR on the multiplex PCR reads; one entry per CDR3 protein. This sample has roughly 500,000 distinct CDR3 sequences, with 46% found just once. The sample was peripheral blood or thyroid tissue (not recorded which). The source is an adult woman with Graves' disease, either hyperthyroidism or ophthalmopathy (not recorded which). The CDR3 runs from the conserved cysteine through the conserved F or W. Fields, in order: V gene, J gene, D gene, CDR3 length, clone size, CDR3 protein, CDR3 DNA. A D gene is named only where the DNA matches it firmly. Only some rows state a clone size, as once, few, many or a class for expanded clones.

v_call: TRBV9; j_call: TRBJ1-3; d_call: -; cdr3_length: 15; clone_size: many; cdr3_aa: CASSPQGGSGNTIYF; cdr3_nt: TGTGCCAGCAGCCCCCAAGGAGGGAGTGGAAACACCATATATTTT
v_call: TRBV12-3/TRBV12-4; j_call: TRBJ1-3; d_call: -; cdr3_length: 14; clone_size: many; cdr3_aa: CASSKASSGNTIYF; cdr3_nt: TGTGCCAGCAGTAAGGCATCCTCTGGAAACACCATATATTTT
v_call: TRBV7-2; j_call: TRBJ1-1; d_call: TRBD1; cdr3_length: 17; clone_size: many; cdr3_aa: CASSLWTGLKPNTEAFF; cdr3_nt: TGTGCCAGCAGCTTATGGACAGGGCTAAAACCGAACACTGAAGCTTTCTTT
v_call: TRBV13; j_call: TRBJ2-5; d_call: TRBD2; cdr3_length: 17; clone_size: -; cdr3_aa: CASSGGLAGQARETQYF; cdr3_nt: TGTGCCAGCAGTGGGGGACTAGCGGGACAGGCCAGAGAGACCCAGTACTTC
v_call: TRBV19; j_call: TRBJ1-4; d_call: -; cdr3_length: 15; clone_size: few; cdr3_aa: CASTPTWTVNEKLFF; cdr3_nt: TGTGCCAGTACCCCGACCTGGACAGTCAATGAAAAACTGTTTTTT
v_call: TRBV7-2; j_call: TRBJ2-5; d_call: TRBD2; cdr3_length: 17; clone_size: -; cdr3_aa: CASSLTPGLASQETQYF; cdr3_nt: TGTGCCAGCAGCTTAACCCCGGGACTAGCGTCACAAGAGACCCAGTACTTC
v_call: TRBV7-9; j_call: TRBJ2-7; d_call: TRBD1; cdr3_length: 12; clone_size: -; cdr3_aa: CASKTGVYEQYF; cdr3_nt: TGTGCCAGCAAGACAGGGGTCTACGAGCAGTACTTC
v_call: TRBV7-9; j_call: TRBJ2-7; d_call: -; cdr3_length: 14; clone_size: few; cdr3_aa: CASSVERGPSEQYF; cdr3_nt: TGTGCCAGCAGCGTTGAGAGGGGCCCTTCCGAGCAGTACTTC
v_call: TRBV5-8; j_call: TRBJ1-5; d_call: -; cdr3_length: 17; clone_size: many; cdr3_aa: CASSLGQAGPYNQPQHF; cdr3_nt: TGTGCCAGCAGCTTGGGACAGGCCGGGCCTTATAATCAGCCCCAGCATTTT
v_call: TRBV10-3; j_call: TRBJ2-7; d_call: TRBD2; cdr3_length: 16; clone_size: once; cdr3_aa: CAISGPRSGSSYEQYF; cdr3_nt: TGTGCCATCAGTGGTCCTCGTAGCGGGAGCTCCTACGAGCAGTACTTC
v_call: TRBV29-1; j_call: TRBJ2-6; d_call: -; cdr3_length: 13; clone_size: -; cdr3_aa: CSLVRSGANVLTF; cdr3_nt: TGCAGCTTAGTGCGCTCTGGGGCCAACGTCCTGACTTTC
v_call: TRBV7-3; j_call: TRBJ2-7; d_call: -; cdr3_length: 11; clone_size: many; cdr3_aa: CASRQSNEQYF; cdr3_nt: TGTGCCAGCAGACAATCAAACGAGCAGTACTTC
v_call: TRBV29-1; j_call: TRBJ2-7; d_call: -; cdr3_length: 12; clone_size: many; cdr3_aa: CSIRVVSYEQYF; cdr3_nt: TGCAGCATCCGGGTTGTTTCCTACGAGCAGTACTTC
v_call: TRBV9; j_call: TRBJ2-7; d_call: TRBD2; cdr3_length: 17; clone_size: -; cdr3_aa: CASAMGAGGPYPYEQYF; cdr3_nt: TGCGCCAGCGCGATGGGAGCGGGAGGGCCTTATCCTTACGAGCAGTACTTC
v_call: TRBV14; j_call: TRBJ1-2; d_call: -; cdr3_length: 19; clone_size: -; cdr3_aa: CASSHQLQGAGEQYYGYTF; cdr3_nt: TGTGCCAGCAGCCACCAATTACAGGGTGCGGGGGAGCAGTACTATGGCTACACCTTC
v_call: TRBV2; j_call: TRBJ1-2; d_call: -; cdr3_length: 12; clone_size: -; cdr3_aa: CASVLAGDGYTF; cdr3_nt: TGTGCCAGCGTTCTGGCAGGGGATGGCTACACCTTC
v_call: TRBV20-1; j_call: TRBJ1-1; d_call: -; cdr3_length: 13; clone_size: -; cdr3_aa: CSAVPALGTEAFF; cdr3_nt: TGCAGTGCTGTCCCAGCCTTAGGAACTGAAGCTTTCTTT
v_call: TRBV14; j_call: TRBJ2-5; d_call: -; cdr3_length: 12; clone_size: -; cdr3_aa: CASSYQAETQYF; cdr3_nt: TGTGCCAGCAGCTATCAGGCGGAGACCCAGTACTTC
v_call: TRBV10-3; j_call: TRBJ1-1; d_call: -; cdr3_length: 13; clone_size: many; cdr3_aa: CAISDQQNTEAFF; cdr3_nt: TGTGCCATCAGTGATCAGCAGAACACTGAAGCTTTCTTT
v_call: TRBV12-3/TRBV12-4; j_call: TRBJ1-6; d_call: -; cdr3_length: 13; clone_size: -; cdr3_aa: CASRQGGDSPLHF; cdr3_nt: TGTGCCAGCAGGCAAGGGGGGGATTCACCCCTCCACTTT
v_call: TRBV7-7; j_call: TRBJ2-7; d_call: -; cdr3_length: 15; clone_size: -; cdr3_aa: CASSLVRQRNYEQYF; cdr3_nt: TGTGCCAGCAGCTTAGTTCGGCAGAGAAACTACGAGCAGTACTTC
v_call: TRBV6-1; j_call: TRBJ2-7; d_call: TRBD1; cdr3_length: 15; clone_size: few; cdr3_aa: CASRAGTGRSYEQYF; cdr3_nt: TGTGCCAGCAGGGCCGGGACAGGGCGCTCCTACGAGCAGTACTTC
v_call: TRBV20-1; j_call: TRBJ1-3; d_call: -; cdr3_length: 16; clone_size: -; cdr3_aa: CSAGDTSTGSGNTIYF; cdr3_nt: TGCAGTGCTGGCGATACTTCGACTGGCTCTGGAAACACCATATATTTT
v_call: TRBV20-1; j_call: TRBJ2-2; d_call: -; cdr3_length: 13; clone_size: many; cdr3_aa: CSAGTGNTGELFF; cdr3_nt: TGCAGTGCAGGGACCGGTAACACCGGGGAGCTGTTTTTT
v_call: TRBV6-5; j_call: TRBJ2-2; d_call: -; cdr3_length: 14; clone_size: few; cdr3_aa: CASSWIANTGELFF; cdr3_nt: TGTGCCAGCAGTTGGATCGCGAACACCGGGGAGCTGTTTTTT
v_call: TRBV9; j_call: TRBJ1-4; d_call: TRBD1; cdr3_length: 16; clone_size: many; cdr3_aa: CASSPWTGLPNEKLFF; cdr3_nt: TGTGCCAGCAGCCCTTGGACAGGCCTCCCTAATGAAAAACTGTTTTTT
v_call: TRBV7-8; j_call: TRBJ1-5; d_call: -; cdr3_length: 15; clone_size: -; cdr3_aa: CASSPREIGNQPQHF; cdr3_nt: TGTGCCAGCAGCCCTCGGGAGATCGGCAATCAGCCCCAGCATTTT
v_call: TRBV11-2; j_call: TRBJ2-2; d_call: TRBD1; cdr3_length: 14; clone_size: -; cdr3_aa: CASSSRGGPGELFF; cdr3_nt: TGTGCCAGCAGCTCCCGAGGGGGCCCAGGGGAGCTGTTTTTT
v_call: TRBV2; j_call: TRBJ2-5; d_call: -; cdr3_length: 10; clone_size: -; cdr3_aa: CASDYETQYF; cdr3_nt: TGTGCCAGCGATTACGAGACCCAGTACTTC
v_call: TRBV12-3/TRBV12-4; j_call: TRBJ1-6; d_call: TRBD1; cdr3_length: 15; clone_size: -; cdr3_aa: CASSIRQGTSSPLHF; cdr3_nt: TGTGCCAGCAGTATCAGACAGGGTACAAGTTCACCCCTCCACTTT
v_call: TRBV7-9; j_call: TRBJ1-1; d_call: -; cdr3_length: 11; clone_size: many; cdr3_aa: CASGGRLEAFF; cdr3_nt: TGTGCCAGCGGGGGGCGGTTGGAAGCTTTCTTT
v_call: TRBV7-9; j_call: TRBJ1-1; d_call: -; cdr3_length: 13; clone_size: many; cdr3_aa: CASSETLGTEAFF; cdr3_nt: TGTGCCAGCAGCGAGACGTTGGGCACTGAAGCTTTCTTT
v_call: TRBV20-1; j_call: TRBJ2-5; d_call: -; cdr3_length: 14; clone_size: many; cdr3_aa: CSASVQGTQETQYF; cdr3_nt: TGCAGTGCTAGTGTACAGGGGACTCAAGAGACCCAGTACTTC
v_call: TRBV2; j_call: TRBJ1-5; d_call: -; cdr3_length: 14; clone_size: many; cdr3_aa: CASSRTFSNQPQHF; cdr3_nt: TGTGCCAGCAGTAGGACATTTAGCAATCAGCCCCAGCATTTT
v_call: TRBV29-1; j_call: TRBJ2-2; d_call: TRBD2; cdr3_length: 15; clone_size: -; cdr3_aa: CSIGGGLVHTGELFF; cdr3_nt: TGCAGCATTGGGGGGGGACTAGTTCATACCGGGGAGCTGTTTTTT
v_call: TRBV6-6; j_call: TRBJ2-2; d_call: -; cdr3_length: 13; clone_size: few; cdr3_aa: CASRPHPTGELFF; cdr3_nt: TGTGCCAGCAGACCACACCCCACCGGGGAGCTGTTTTTT